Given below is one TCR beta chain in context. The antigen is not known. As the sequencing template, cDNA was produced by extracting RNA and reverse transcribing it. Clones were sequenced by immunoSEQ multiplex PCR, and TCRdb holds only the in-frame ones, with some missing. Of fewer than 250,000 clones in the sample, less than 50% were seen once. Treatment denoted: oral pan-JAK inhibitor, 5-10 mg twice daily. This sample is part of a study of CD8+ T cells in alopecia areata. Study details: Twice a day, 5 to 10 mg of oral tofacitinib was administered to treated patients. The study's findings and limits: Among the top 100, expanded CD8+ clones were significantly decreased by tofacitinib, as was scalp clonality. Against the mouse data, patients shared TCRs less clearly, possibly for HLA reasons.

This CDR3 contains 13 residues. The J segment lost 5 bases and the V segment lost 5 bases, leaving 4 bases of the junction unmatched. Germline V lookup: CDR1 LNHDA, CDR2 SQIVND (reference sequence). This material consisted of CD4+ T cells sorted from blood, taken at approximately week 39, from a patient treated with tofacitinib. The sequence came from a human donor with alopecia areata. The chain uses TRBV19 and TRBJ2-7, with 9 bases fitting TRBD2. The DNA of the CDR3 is TGTGCCAGTAGTCCCCGGACTAGCGACGAGCAGTACTTC. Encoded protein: CASSPRTSDEQYF.